Listed below are T cell receptor beta chains from one sample, sequenced in a study of blood T cell repertoires in COVID-19. TCRdb keeps only in-frame clones here, not all; method: immunoSEQ multiplex PCR. The table lists a few hundred thousand clones, 85% of them singletons. The sample was peripheral blood. These receptors originate from a woman in her late teens or twenties with acute or convalescent COVID-19. CDR3s include the opening cysteine and the closing phenylalanine or tryptophan. A D gene is named only where the DNA matches it firmly.

j_gene,v_gene,d_gene,CDR3aa
TRBJ2-3,TRBV3-1/TRBV3-2,TRBD2,CASSQVRGSGKTDTQYF
TRBJ1-2,TRBV6-5,NA,CASSYQGPYGYTF
TRBJ2-5,TRBV30,NA,CAWSVGQGKTQYF
TRBJ1-3,TRBV4-1,TRBD1,CASSQAQGAAGNTIYF
TRBJ1-6,TRBV14,TRBD1,CASSHRQGAGSPLHF
TRBJ1-5,TRBV18,NA,CASSRSTANSNQPQHF
TRBJ2-2,TRBV5-1,TRBD1,CASSPGTVNTGELFF
TRBJ2-1,TRBV19,TRBD1,CASSSLYRGIEQFF
TRBJ1-2,TRBV7-8,NA,CASSLGGPGRGYGYTF
TRBJ1-5,TRBV6-5,NA,CASAGGNQPQHF
TRBJ2-7,TRBV9,TRBD1,CASSPRLGDRGADEQYF
TRBJ2-2,TRBV5-6,NA,CASSLVSSGNTGELFF
TRBJ2-5,TRBV9,TRBD2,CASSLSGGGQETQYF
TRBJ1-6,TRBV19,TRBD1,CASSTPGQDSPLHF
TRBJ1-5,TRBV7-9,NA,CASSLGGGGQPQHF
TRBJ1-1,TRBV18,NA,CASSPETIRGAFF
TRBJ2-3,TRBV7-3,NA,CASSLKPSGRGATDTQYF
TRBJ2-3,TRBV2,TRBD2,CASSSGMADTQYF
TRBJ1-3,TRBV6-1,NA,CASSEGAGLSGNTIYF
TRBJ2-2,TRBV24-1,TRBD1,CATSAGQGRSGELFF
TRBJ1-5,TRBV7-8,NA,CASSPGGGGSNQPQHF
TRBJ1-1,TRBV12-3/TRBV12-4,NA,CASSATGNTEAFF
TRBJ2-5,TRBV7-3,NA,CASSLMGAEETQYF
TRBJ1-3,TRBV2,NA,CASSSQTESSGNTIYF
TRBJ2-2,TRBV6-1,NA,CASSEMRANTGELFF
TRBJ1-3,TRBV11-2,NA,CASSLGGVDTIYF
TRBJ1-6,TRBV2,TRBD1,CASSGTGNNSPLHF
TRBJ1-5,TRBV19,TRBD1,CASSGTGNQPQHF
TRBJ1-3,TRBV6-5,NA,CASSPFGISGNTIYF
TRBJ1-1,TRBV5-1,TRBD1,CASSQSDRGQRRTEAFF
TRBJ1-3,TRBV5-7,NA,CASSLERVSSGNTIYF
TRBJ1-1,TRBV30,NA,CAWSLQQGLNTEAFF
TRBJ2-7,TRBV2,TRBD2,CASRPREEGYEQYF
TRBJ2-7,TRBV7-8,TRBD2,CASSLARVGLEGEQYF
TRBJ1-5,TRBV6-5,TRBD1,CASRDREGQPQHF
TRBJ2-3,TRBV7-3,TRBD2,CASRPPPRRGAPDTQYF
TRBJ2-3,TRBV30,NA,CAWQGYTDTQYF
TRBJ1-2,TRBV18,NA,CASSPGEGYGYTF
TRBJ1-1,TRBV14,TRBD1,CASSRTGNTEAFF
TRBJ2-7,TRBV11-1,TRBD2,CASSLSGSYNEQYF
TRBJ1-6,TRBV5-1,TRBD1,CASSLLNRDREGSPLHF
TRBJ2-7,TRBV28,TRBD1,CASSPGGPYEQYF
TRBJ2-3,TRBV7-9,NA,CASSFNTGYFTDTQYF
TRBJ1-2,TRBV5-1,NA,CASSLNGDYGYTF
TRBJ1-5,TRBV6-1,TRBD1,CASSAGTAYSNQPQHF
TRBJ1-2,TRBV7-3,NA,CASSLTEGYGYTF
TRBJ2-7,TRBV28,NA,CASSTNHRAPGEEQYF
TRBJ1-2,TRBV6-5,TRBD1,CASSYQGAYGYTF
TRBJ1-5,TRBV6-5,TRBD1,CASSYSIGGQPQHF